This T cell receptor (beta chain) was documented in a study of PD-1 blockade in classical Hodgkin lymphoma. Sequencing was performed with immunoSEQ multiplex PCR; in TCRdb, only in-frame clones are kept and a portion is missing. The table records around 45,000 clones, roughly three quarters of them present only once. In every patient, relapse followed autologous stem cell transplantation, while exposure to brentuximab vedotin differed. The CDR3 loop spans 15 amino acids. Trimming removed 0 bases at V and 6 bases at J, with 11 bases between. CDR1 MGHRA and CDR2 YSYEKL come from the germline V gene. Sequenced material: peripheral blood mononuclear cells (PBMCs), taken before the second cycle of nivolumab. The chain employs TRBV4-1 and TRBJ1-4; D not resolved. This clonotype was obtained from a human donor with classical Hodgkin lymphoma. For the CDR3, the DNA is TGCGCCAGCAGCCAAGATGCCGGGGTGGATGAAAAACTGTTTTTT. Protein: CASSQDAGVDEKLFF.